The clone carrying this T cell receptor beta chain was counted once. The time point here: peripheral blood 6 weeks after treatment start. Individual patients had between 1 and 8 samples, taken pretreatment and on-treatment. The data were obtained in a study of PD-L1 blockade in urothelial cancer. Looking at the study overall: Blood was tested 3 weeks (second dose) and 6 weeks into treatment. Blood samples had a median of 141,255 T cells, approximately 83,000 unique TCRs, and clonality 0.080.

Trimming took 0 bases from V and 13 from J; bases not matched to a gene: 8. In germline, CDR1 is SGHRS, CDR2 YFSETQ. The length of the CDR3 is 15 residues. Clones were sequenced by immunoSEQ multiplex PCR, and TCRdb holds only the in-frame ones, with some missing. The sample has about 50,000 clones, approximately 90% seen once. The sequence was obtained from a man between 60 and 70 years old with urothelial cancer. The source was PBMCs, collected around atezolizumab (anti-PD-L1) treatment. This sequence joins TRBV5-1 and TRBJ2-1; 12 nucleotides line up with TRBD2. This chain's CDR3 is CASSLAVLAGGLQFF. The DNA of the CDR3 is TGCGCCAGCAGCTTGGCCGTGCTAGCGGGAGGGTTACAGTTCTTC.